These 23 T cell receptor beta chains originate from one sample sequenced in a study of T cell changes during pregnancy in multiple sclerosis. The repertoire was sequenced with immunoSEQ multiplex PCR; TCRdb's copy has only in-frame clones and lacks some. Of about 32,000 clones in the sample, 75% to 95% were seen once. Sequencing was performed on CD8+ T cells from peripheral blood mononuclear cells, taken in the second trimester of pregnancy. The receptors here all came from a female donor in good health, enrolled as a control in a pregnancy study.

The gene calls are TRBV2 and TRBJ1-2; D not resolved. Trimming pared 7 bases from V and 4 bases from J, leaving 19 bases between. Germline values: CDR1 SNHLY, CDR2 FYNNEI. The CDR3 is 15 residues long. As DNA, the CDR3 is TGTGCCAGCATGCTAGGCCCCGCCCCTCTCTATGGCTACACCTTC. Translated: CASMLGPAPLYGYTF.

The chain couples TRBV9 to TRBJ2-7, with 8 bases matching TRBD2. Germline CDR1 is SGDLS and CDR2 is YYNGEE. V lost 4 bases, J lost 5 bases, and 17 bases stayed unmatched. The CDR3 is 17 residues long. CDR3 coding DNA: TGTGCCAGCAGCCTCCCCCGGGAGGGCCCAACTGACAACGAGCAGTACTTC. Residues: CASSLPREGPTDNEQYF.

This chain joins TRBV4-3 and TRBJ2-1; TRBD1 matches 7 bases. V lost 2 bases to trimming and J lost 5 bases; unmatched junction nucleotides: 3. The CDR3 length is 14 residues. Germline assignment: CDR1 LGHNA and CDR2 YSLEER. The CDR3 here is CASSQLDRDNEQFF. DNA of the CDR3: TGCGCCAGCAGCCAACTAGACAGGGACAATGAGCAGTTCTTC.

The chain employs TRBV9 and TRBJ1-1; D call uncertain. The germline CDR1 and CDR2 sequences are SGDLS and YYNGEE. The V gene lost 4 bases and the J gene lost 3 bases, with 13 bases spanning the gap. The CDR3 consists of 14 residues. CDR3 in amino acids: CASSPRDWDTEAFF. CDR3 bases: TGTGCCAGCAGCCCAAGAGACTGGGACACTGAAGCTTTCTTT.

CDR3 coding DNA: TGCGCCAGCGCCACGGTGGCGGGGGGCGAGCAGTACTTC. Translation: CASATVAGGEQYF. The V and J genes are TRBV10-2 and TRBJ2-7, with TRBD2 matching over 8 bases. The germline CDR1 and CDR2 sequences are WSHSY and SAAADI. V lost 8 bases to trimming and J lost 6 bases; unmatched junction nucleotides: 9. This CDR3 has 13 residues.

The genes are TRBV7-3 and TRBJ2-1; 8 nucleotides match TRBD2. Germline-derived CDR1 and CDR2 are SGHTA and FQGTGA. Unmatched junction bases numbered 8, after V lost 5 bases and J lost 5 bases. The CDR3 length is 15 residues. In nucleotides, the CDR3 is TGTGCCAGCAGCCTAAGCGGGGGCCTTAACAATGAGCAGTTCTTC. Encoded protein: CASSLSGGLNNEQFF.

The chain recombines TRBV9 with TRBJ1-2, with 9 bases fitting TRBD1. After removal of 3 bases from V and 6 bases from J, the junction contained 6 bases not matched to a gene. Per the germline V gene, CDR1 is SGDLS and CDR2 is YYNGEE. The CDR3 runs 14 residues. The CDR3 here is CASSGVGTGNGYTF. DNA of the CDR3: TGTGCCAGCAGCGGAGTGGGGACAGGGAATGGCTACACCTTC.

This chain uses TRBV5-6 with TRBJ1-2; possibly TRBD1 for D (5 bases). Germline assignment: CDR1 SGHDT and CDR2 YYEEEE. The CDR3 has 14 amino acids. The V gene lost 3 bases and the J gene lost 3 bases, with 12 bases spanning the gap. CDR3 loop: CASSSSGEDYGYTF. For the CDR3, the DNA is TGTGCCAGCAGCTCCTCGGGGGAAGACTATGGCTACACCTTC. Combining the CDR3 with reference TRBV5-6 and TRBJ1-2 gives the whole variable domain DAGVTQSPTHLIKTRGQQVTLRCSPKSGHDTVSWYQQALGQGPQFIFQYYEEEERQRGNFPDRFSGHQFPNYSSELNVNALLLGDSALYLCASSSSGEDYGYTFGSGTRLTVV.

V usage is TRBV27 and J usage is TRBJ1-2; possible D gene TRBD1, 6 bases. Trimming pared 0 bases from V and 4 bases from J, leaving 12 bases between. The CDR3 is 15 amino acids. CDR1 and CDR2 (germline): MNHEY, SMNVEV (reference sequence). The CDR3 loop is CASSLSAGASYGYTF. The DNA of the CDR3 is TGTGCCAGCAGTTTATCGGCAGGGGCGAGCTATGGCTACACCTTC.

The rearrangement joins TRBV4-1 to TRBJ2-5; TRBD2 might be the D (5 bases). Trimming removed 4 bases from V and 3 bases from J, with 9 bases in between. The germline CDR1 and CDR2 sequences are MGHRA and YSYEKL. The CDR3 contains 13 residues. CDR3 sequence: CASSPDLEETQYF. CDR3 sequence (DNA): TGCGCCAGCAGCCCGGACTTAGAAGAGACCCAGTACTTC.

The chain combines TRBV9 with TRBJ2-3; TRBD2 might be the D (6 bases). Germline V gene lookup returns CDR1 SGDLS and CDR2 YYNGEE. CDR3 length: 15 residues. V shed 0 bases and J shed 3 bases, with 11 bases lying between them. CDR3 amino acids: CASSVDTAGTDTQYF. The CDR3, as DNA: TGTGCCAGCAGCGTAGATACGGCGGGGACAGATACGCAGTATTTT. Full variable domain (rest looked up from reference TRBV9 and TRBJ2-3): DSGVTQTPKHLITATGQRVTLRCSPRSGDLSVYWYQQSLDQGLQFLIQYYNGEERAKGNILERFSAQQFPDLHSELNLSSLELGDSALYFCASSVDTAGTDTQYFGPGTRLTVL.

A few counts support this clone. CDR3 bases: TGTGCCAGTAGTTCTGGGACACCACCTTCGGTGTATGGCTACACCTTC. Protein product: CASSSGTPPSVYGYTF. The rearrangement uses TRBV19 and TRBJ1-2; maybe TRBD1 (6 bases). The germline V and J ends were trimmed by 5 bases and 5 bases, with 21 bases remaining between them. CDR3 size: 16 residues. Germline-derived CDR1 and CDR2 are LNHDA and SQIVND (reference sequence).

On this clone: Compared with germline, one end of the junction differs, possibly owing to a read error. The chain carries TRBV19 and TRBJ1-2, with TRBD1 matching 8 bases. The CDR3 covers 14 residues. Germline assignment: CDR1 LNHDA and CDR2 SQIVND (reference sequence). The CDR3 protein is CASRDRGSNSGYTF. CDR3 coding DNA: TGTGCCAGTAGAGACAGGGGTTCTAACTCTGGCTACACCTTC.

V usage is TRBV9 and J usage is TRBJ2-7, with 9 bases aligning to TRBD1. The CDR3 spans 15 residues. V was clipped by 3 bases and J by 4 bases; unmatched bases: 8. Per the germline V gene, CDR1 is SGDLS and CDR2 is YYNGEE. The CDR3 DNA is TGTGCCAGCAGCGAGGGGGGACAGGGCCCTTACGAGCAGTACTTC. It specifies CASSEGGQGPYEQYF.

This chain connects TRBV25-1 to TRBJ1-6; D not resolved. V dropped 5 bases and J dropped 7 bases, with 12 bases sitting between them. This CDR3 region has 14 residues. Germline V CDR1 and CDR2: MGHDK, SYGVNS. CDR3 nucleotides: TGTGCCAGCAGTTATCGGAGTACGAATTCACCCCTCCACTTT. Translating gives CASSYRSTNSPLHF.

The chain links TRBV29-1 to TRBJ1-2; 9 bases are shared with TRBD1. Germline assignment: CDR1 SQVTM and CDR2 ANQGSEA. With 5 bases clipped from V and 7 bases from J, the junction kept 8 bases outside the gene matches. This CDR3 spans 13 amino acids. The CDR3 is CSVPQGAPSGYTF. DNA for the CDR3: TGCAGCGTTCCACAGGGGGCCCCTAGTGGCTACACCTTC.

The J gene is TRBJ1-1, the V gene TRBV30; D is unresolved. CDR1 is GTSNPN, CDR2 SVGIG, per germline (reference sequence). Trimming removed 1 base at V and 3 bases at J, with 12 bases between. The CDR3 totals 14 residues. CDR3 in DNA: TGTGCCTGGAGTGGCACCGGTAGCTACACTGAAGCTTTCTTT. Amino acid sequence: CAWSGTGSYTEAFF. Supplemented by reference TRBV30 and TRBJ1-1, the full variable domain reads SQTIHQWPATLVQPVGSPLSLECTVEGTSNPNLYWYRQAAGRGLQLLFYSVGIGQISSEVPQNLSASRPQDRQFILSSKKLLLSDSGFYLCAWSGTGSYTEAFFGQGTRLTVV.

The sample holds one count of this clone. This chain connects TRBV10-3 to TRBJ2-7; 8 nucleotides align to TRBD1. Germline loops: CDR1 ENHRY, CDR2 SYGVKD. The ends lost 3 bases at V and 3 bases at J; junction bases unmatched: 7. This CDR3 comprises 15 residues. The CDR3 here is CAISDRDRGYYEQYF. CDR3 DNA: TGTGCCATCAGTGATCGTGACAGGGGATACTACGAGCAGTACTTC.

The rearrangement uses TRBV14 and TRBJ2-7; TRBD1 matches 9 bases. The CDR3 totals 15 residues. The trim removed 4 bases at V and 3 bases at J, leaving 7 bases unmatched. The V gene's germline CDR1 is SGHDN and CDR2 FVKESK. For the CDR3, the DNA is TGTGCCAGCAGCCGAGTTGGGACAGGGAACTACGAGCAGTACTTC. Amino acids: CASSRVGTGNYEQYF.

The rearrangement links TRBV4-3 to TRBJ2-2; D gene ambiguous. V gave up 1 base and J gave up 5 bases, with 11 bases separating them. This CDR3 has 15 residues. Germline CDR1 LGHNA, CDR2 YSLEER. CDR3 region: CASSQVETGTGELFF. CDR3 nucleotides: TGCGCCAGCAGCCAAGTTGAGACCGGGACCGGGGAGCTGTTTTTT.

CDR3 sequence reads: CAWSGGVGRGYNSPLHF. For the CDR3, the DNA is TGTGCCTGGAGTGGAGGGGTTGGAAGGGGGTACAATTCACCCCTCCACTTT. This chain uses TRBV30 with TRBJ1-6, with D maybe TRBD1 (6 bases). From germline, CDR1 is GTSNPN and CDR2 SVGIG (reference sequence). The CDR3 runs to 17 residues. V lost 1 base and J lost 7, with 20 bases in between.

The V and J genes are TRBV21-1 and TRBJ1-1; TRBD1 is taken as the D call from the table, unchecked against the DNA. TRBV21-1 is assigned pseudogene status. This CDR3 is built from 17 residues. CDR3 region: CASSVNCREHSNTEAFF. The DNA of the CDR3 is TGTGCCAGCAGCGTAAATTGCAGGGAACACAGTAACACTGAAGCTTTCTTT.

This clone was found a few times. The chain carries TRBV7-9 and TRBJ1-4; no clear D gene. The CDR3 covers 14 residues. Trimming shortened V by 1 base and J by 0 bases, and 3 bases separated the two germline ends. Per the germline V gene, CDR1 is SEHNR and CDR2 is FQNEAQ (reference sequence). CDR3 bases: TGTGCCAGCAGCTTAGTCACAACTAATGAAAAACTGTTTTTT. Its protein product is CASSLVTTNEKLFF.